Shown below are 26 T cell receptor beta chains from a single sample sequenced in a study of ipilimumab plus nivolumab after autologous stem cell transplantation. The protocol was immunoSEQ multiplex PCR, while the TCRdb copy is restricted to in-frame clones and leaves out a portion. The sample has approximately 40,000 clones; almost 95% are singletons. The sample was PBMCs, taken in a trial of ipilimumab plus nivolumab as post-transplant consolidation. These receptors all stem from a male donor with multiple myeloma.

This clone was observed a single time. The chain is built from TRBV29-1 and TRBJ2-1; tentatively, D is TRBD2 (6 bases). The CDR3 has 12 amino acids. The V and J ends lost 4 bases and 7 bases respectively, with 11 bases between them. Germline CDR1 SQVTM, CDR2 ANQGSEA. CDR3 nucleotides: TGCAGCGTTGTGGAGGGTTTTAATGAGCAGTTCTTC. It encodes CSVVEGFNEQFF.

The chain employs TRBV27 and TRBJ1-1; TRBD1 agrees at 8 bases. CDR1 and CDR2 from the germline V gene are MNHEY and SMNVEV (reference sequence). After removal of 5 bases from V and 5 bases from J, the junction contained 7 bases not matched to a gene. CDR3 length: 14 residues. The CDR3 spells CASSPRTGRTEAFF. The CDR3 nucleotides are TGTGCCAGCAGTCCTAGGACAGGGCGGACTGAAGCTTTCTTT.

The chain uses TRBV7-2 and TRBJ2-1; TRBD2 might be the D (5 bases). This CDR3 has 14 residues. V gave up 4 bases and J gave up 3 bases, with 10 bases separating them. Germline V CDR1 and CDR2: SGHTA, FQGNSA. The CDR3 protein is CASSSDLYYNEQFF. For the CDR3, the DNA is TGTGCCAGCAGCTCGGACTTATACTACAATGAGCAGTTCTTC.

V and J are TRBV9 and TRBJ2-1, with 7 bases fitting TRBD2. CDR3 size: 14 residues. Germline V gives CDR1 SGDLS, CDR2 YYNGEE. Trimming cost V 2 bases and J 6 bases; bases outside gene matches: 5. CDR3 in DNA: TGTGCCAGCAGCGTCGAACTAGCGTCCAATGAGCAGTTCTTC. Its translation: CASSVELASNEQFF.

CDR3 loop: CATSQDYNSPLHF. CDR3 bases: TGTGCCACCTCCCAGGACTATAATTCACCCCTCCACTTT. The chain combines TRBV27 with TRBJ1-6; no reliable D call. The V end was cut by 10 bases, the J end by 3 bases, with 10 bases between. CDR1 MNHEY and CDR2 SMNVEV come from the germline V gene (reference sequence). There are 13 residues in the CDR3.

The rearrangement links TRBV19 to TRBJ2-1, with 12 bases fitting TRBD2. The V gene end was trimmed by 4 bases and the J gene end by 5 bases; junction bases not matched to a gene: 9. The CDR3 totals 17 residues. Germline loops: CDR1 LNHDA, CDR2 SQIVND (reference sequence). The CDR3 sequence: CASSRASGGARNNEQFF. In DNA, the CDR3 is TGTGCCAGTAGTAGAGCTAGCGGGGGGGCGAGGAACAATGAGCAGTTCTTC.

The rearrangement uses TRBV4-1 and TRBJ1-4; TRBD1 aligns across 9 bases. V lost 7 bases, J lost 8 bases, and 5 bases stayed unmatched. CDR1 and CDR2 (germline): MGHRA, YSYEKL. The CDR3 is 13 amino acids. The CDR3, as DNA: TGCGCCAGCAAAATGACAGGGGGAGAAAAACTGTTTTTT. Amino acids: CASKMTGGEKLFF.

The chain is built from TRBV7-2 and TRBJ1-4; D unclear. The V and J ends lost 2 bases and 0 bases respectively, with 10 bases between them. The germline V gene encodes CDR1 SGHTA and CDR2 FQGNSA. The CDR3 contains 16 residues. Here the CDR3 reads CASSLWQAATNEKLFF. Written as DNA, the CDR3 is TGTGCCAGCAGCTTATGGCAGGCCGCAACTAATGAAAAACTGTTTTTT. The full variable domain, in which reference TRBV7-2 and TRBJ1-4 provide the parts outside the CDR3, is GAGVSQSPSNKVTEKGKDVELRCDPISGHTALYWYRQSLGQGLEFLIYFQGNSAPDKSGLPSDRFSAERTGGSVSTLTIQRTQQEDSAVYLCASSLWQAATNEKLFFGSGTQLSVL.

This sequence joins TRBV7-8 and TRBJ2-3; tentative D call: TRBD2 (7 bases). Germline V gene data show CDR1 as SGHVS and CDR2 as FQNEAQ. V shed 3 bases and J shed 5 bases, with 18 bases lying between them. The CDR3 covers 16 residues. CDR3 residues: CASSFGGGGNQDTQYF. The CDR3 nucleotides are TGTGCCAGCAGCTTCGGAGGGGGGGGGAATCAAGATACGCAGTATTTT. Full variable domain (remainder filled in from reference TRBV7-8 and TRBJ2-3): GAGVSQSPRYKVAKRGQDVALRCDPISGHVSLFWYQQALGQGPEFLTYFQNEAQLDKSGLPSDRFFAERPEGSVSTLKIQRTQQEDSAVYLCASSFGGGGNQDTQYFGPGTRLTVL.

V and J are TRBV6-5 and TRBJ2-5, with D perhaps matching TRBD2 (6 bases). In germline, CDR1 is MNHEY, CDR2 SVGAGI. V lost 5 bases and J 5 bases, leaving 18 bases between the germline ends. The CDR3 spans 15 residues. DNA of the CDR3: TGTGCCAGCAGTCGACTAGACGTCGGCCGGGAGACCCAGTACTTC. This codes for CASSRLDVGRETQYF.

The count of this clone is one. The chain has TRBV5-1 and TRBJ1-2; 7 bases match TRBD1. The CDR3 loop spans 16 amino acids. In germline, CDR1 is SGHRS, CDR2 YFSETQ. Trimming at V came to 2 bases and at J to 4 bases, leaving 11 bases not matched to a gene. The CDR3 bases are TGCGCCAGCAGCTTAACTAACACCGGGACAGCCTATGGCTACACCTTC. It translates to CASSLTNTGTAYGYTF.

The chain carries TRBV4-3 and TRBJ2-1, with TRBD1 matching 8 bases. The CDR3 has 16 amino acids. V gave up 0 bases and J gave up 5 bases; unmatched junction bases: 6. Germline V gene sequence: CDR1 LGHNA, CDR2 YSLEER. As DNA, the CDR3 is TGCGCCAGCAGCCAAGACCGGACAGGGAGCCACAATGAGCAGTTCTTC. Protein product: CASSQDRTGSHNEQFF.

Worth noting for this clone: Other DNA sequences within the sample encode an identical CDR3. The chain combines TRBV7-2 with TRBJ2-7; D may be TRBD2 (7 bases). Germline V gene lookup returns CDR1 SGHTA and CDR2 FQGNSA. The CDR3 has 14 amino acids. V was cut by 5 bases and J by 3 bases, with 14 bases left in between. The CDR3 region is CASSPRGGNYEQYF. In DNA form, the CDR3 reads TGTGCCAGCAGCCCTCGCGGGGGCAACTACGAGCAGTACTTC.

By share, this clone ranks as medium-sized. The V call is TRBV5-4, the J call TRBJ1-2, with D tentatively TRBD1 (6 bases). The CDR3 covers 13 residues. Germline V gene lookup returns CDR1 SGHNT and CDR2 YYREEE (reference sequence). V shed 5 bases and J shed 8 bases, with 16 bases lying between them. DNA for the CDR3: TGTGCCAGCAGTCTATGGGGGGCTGAAGGCTACACCTTC. Translating it yields CASSLWGAEGYTF.

The V gene is TRBV19, the J gene TRBJ2-7; D could derive from TRBD1 or TRBD2 (6 bases each). Deletions cut 7 bases from V and 5 bases from J, with 9 bases between. The CDR3 spans 11 residues. Looked up from germline, CDR1 is LNHDA and CDR2 is SQIVND (reference sequence). CDR3 nucleotides: TGTGCCAGTAAGGGGGGCCACGAGCAGTACTTC. Translation: CASKGGHEQYF.

The genes are TRBV4-3 and TRBJ1-2; 7 nucleotides match TRBD1. CDR3 length equals 18 residues. V dropped 0 bases and J dropped 3; count of bases not matched to a gene: 13. Germline V gene sequence: CDR1 LGHNA, CDR2 YSLEER. The CDR3 sequence is CASSQEWVEGGADYGYTF. The CDR3 DNA sequence: TGCGCCAGCAGCCAAGAATGGGTAGAAGGGGGCGCTGACTATGGCTACACCTTC.

V gene TRBV18 combines with J gene TRBJ2-3, with 9 bases aligning to TRBD2. This CDR3 comprises 15 residues. CDR1 and CDR2 (germline): KGHSH, LQKENI. J lost 1 base, V lost 6 bases, and 5 bases had no gene match. CDR3 sequence reads: CASSPSGARTDTQYF. CDR3 nucleotide sequence: TGTGCCAGCTCTCCTAGCGGGGCACGCACAGATACGCAGTATTTT.

The J gene is TRBJ1-2, the V gene TRBV19; D uncertain. Germline V gene lookup returns CDR1 LNHDA and CDR2 SQIVND (reference sequence). V lost 5 bases and J 4 bases, leaving 14 bases between the germline ends. The CDR3 length is 14 residues. In DNA, the CDR3 is TGTGCCAGTAGTGCGCAGTGGGTTTCCTATGGCTACACCTTC. This gives the protein CASSAQWVSYGYTF.

The chain uses TRBV5-1 and TRBJ1-1; D may be TRBD1 (5 bases). Trimming took off 4 bases at V and 4 bases at J, with 17 bases between the two ends. Germline loops: CDR1 SGHRS, CDR2 YFSETQ. CDR3 size: 15 residues. This chain's CDR3 is CASSLLGSGGTEAFF. In DNA form, the CDR3 reads TGCGCCAGCAGCCTGCTCGGATCGGGGGGCACTGAAGCTTTCTTT.

J is TRBJ1-1 and V is TRBV19, with a tentative D call TRBD1 (5 bases). The CDR3 loop spans 14 amino acids. Germline assignment: CDR1 LNHDA and CDR2 SQIVND (reference sequence). Trimming stripped 7 bases from V and 6 bases from J, with 18 bases between. The DNA for the CDR3 is TGTGCCAGTACCCGACGGGGGGGAGCATCTGAAGCTTTCTTT. It translates to CASTRRGGASEAFF.

The rearrangement uses TRBV6-6 and TRBJ2-2; 11 bases are shared with TRBD2. In germline, CDR1 is MNHNY, CDR2 SVGAGI (reference sequence). The J segment lost 3 bases and the V segment lost 6 bases, leaving 6 bases of the junction unmatched. The CDR3 runs 16 residues. The CDR3 spells CASRPPLAGDTGELFF. The CDR3 DNA reads TGTGCCAGCAGGCCACCACTAGCGGGAGACACCGGGGAGCTGTTTTTT.

J is TRBJ1-1 and V is TRBV5-1; 7 bases map to TRBD1. The CDR3 is 15 residues long. Trimming at V came to 4 bases and at J to 3 bases, leaving 9 bases not matched to a gene. Germline V gene lookup returns CDR1 SGHRS and CDR2 YFSETQ. For the CDR3, the DNA is TGCGCCAGCAGCCTAACGCAGGGGGTTGACACTGAAGCTTTCTTT. Its protein is CASSLTQGVDTEAFF.

The chain carries TRBV5-3 and TRBJ2-2; D possibly corresponds to TRBD1 (6 bases). TRBV5-3 is recorded as an ORF, its role being uncertain. The V end was cut by 4 bases, the J end by 7 bases, with 23 bases between. The CDR3 is 17 amino acids. Here the CDR3 reads CARSREFWGRWDGELFF. The CDR3, as DNA: TGTGCCAGAAGCCGCGAGTTCTGGGGGCGCTGGGACGGGGAGCTGTTTTTT.

The J gene is TRBJ2-5, the V gene TRBV6-5, with D possibly called TRBD1 or TRBD2 (5 bases each). Germline V gene sequence: CDR1 MNHEY, CDR2 SVGAGI. This CDR3 contains 13 residues. Trimming took 6 bases from V and 1 from J, leaving 9 bases between them. In DNA, the CDR3 is TGTGCCAGCAGCGTAGGGACCCAAGAGACCCAGTACTTC. Encoded protein: CASSVGTQETQYF.

The gene calls are TRBV5-3 and TRBJ1-5; D perhaps matches TRBD1 (6 bases). TRBV5-3 is an open reading frame, and its role is uncertain. This CDR3 comprises 15 residues. V was pared by 4 bases and J by 7 bases, with 18 bases between. The CDR3 region is CARSPLQGEWQPQHF. The DNA of the CDR3 is TGTGCCAGAAGCCCGTTACAGGGTGAGTGGCAGCCCCAGCATTTT.

The genes are TRBV7-9 and TRBJ2-7, with 7 positions matching TRBD1. V shed 0 bases, J shed 0 bases, and the junction held 8 bases outside the gene matches. This CDR3 is 17 amino acids long. From germline, CDR1 is SEHNR and CDR2 FQNEAQ (reference sequence). The CDR3 DNA follows: TGTGCCAGCAGCTTAGCAACAGGGACAGACCACTCCTACGAGCAGTACTTC. It translates to CASSLATGTDHSYEQYF.